The 16 T cell receptor beta chains below all came from one sample that was sequenced in a study of regulatory T cells in long-lasting Graves disease. For TCR beta, libraries came from iRepertoire HTBI primers and Arm-PCR of CDR3 regions. TCRdb reprocessed the multiplex PCR reads with MiXCR, giving one entry per CDR3 protein. The sample lists 420,000 or so distinct CDR3 sequences; 16% were seen once. Time point described: newly diagnosed GD, antithyroid drugs for less than 3 months. TCR sequences were obtained from RNA taken from PBMCs. The sample was also linked to a second study, of T cells in Graves' hyperthyroidism and ophthalmopathy.

The sequenced sample was peripheral blood mononuclear cells (PBMCs), obtained at new diagnosis, from a patient treated with antithyroid drugs. The receptors shown here come from a woman under 30 with Graves disease.

This clonotype was picked up many times. J is TRBJ2-3 and V is TRBV28, with a possible D match to TRBD1 (5 bases). In germline, CDR1 is MDHEN, CDR2 SYDVKM. CDR3 length: 15 residues. V lost 3 bases, J lost 0 bases, and 10 bases lay in between. The CDR3 DNA reads TGTGCCAGCAGTTTTATACAGGCTAGCACAGATACGCAGTATTTT. As protein: CASSFIQASTDTQYF.

This clonotype was seen repeatedly, ten times or more. The chain recombines TRBV28 with TRBJ1-5; D is possibly TRBD1 (5 bases). The V gene's germline CDR1 is MDHEN and CDR2 SYDVKM. V gave up 3 bases and J gave up 5 bases, with 11 bases separating them. This CDR3 spans 14 amino acids. CDR3 protein: CASSFDSPHQPQHF. In DNA form, the CDR3 reads TGTGCCAGCAGTTTTGACAGTCCCCATCAGCCCCAGCATTTT.

This chain joins TRBV29-1 and TRBJ2-1, with unresolved D. CDR1 SQVTM and CDR2 ANQGSEA come from the germline V gene. The CDR3 runs 11 residues. Trimming took 1 base from V and 5 from J, leaving 3 bases between them. In nucleotides, the CDR3 is TGCAGCGTTGAAGGGGACAATGAGCAGTTCTTC. Encoded protein: CSVEGDNEQFF.

This clonotype was counted ten times or more. The chain uses TRBV20-1 and TRBJ2-5; 8 bases align to TRBD1. Trimming took 5 bases from V and 0 from J; bases not matched to a gene: 5. Germline V gives CDR1 DFQATT, CDR2 SNEGSKA (reference sequence). This CDR3 spans 14 amino acids. This chain's CDR3 is CSASGTGHQETQYF. CDR3 sequence (DNA): TGCAGTGCTTCCGGGACAGGTCACCAAGAGACCCAGTACTTC.

This clonotype occurred many times. The chain combines TRBV28 with TRBJ1-2, with D possibly TRBD1 on 5 matching bases. V lost 7 bases to trimming and J lost 7 bases, with 13 bases between them. This CDR3 spans 12 amino acids. Germline V lookup: CDR1 MDHEN, CDR2 SYDVKM. The CDR3 DNA reads as TGTGCCAGCAAAGAGGGGATCTTTGGCTACACCTTC. Protein sequence: CASKEGIFGYTF.

The chain employs TRBV11-2 and TRBJ2-7; tentative D call: TRBD2 (6 bases). Germline CDR1 and CDR2: SGHAT and FQNNGV. The CDR3 runs 13 residues. V was pared by 6 bases and J by 3 bases, with 12 bases between. CDR3 DNA sequence: TGTGCCAGCAGGGGGGGACTTGACTACGAGCAGTACTTC. Translation gives CASRGGLDYEQYF.

This rearrangement joins TRBV27 to TRBJ1-5; no reliable D call. The CDR3 is 13 residues long. Germline V gives CDR1 MNHEY, CDR2 SMNVEV (reference sequence). V was pared by 0 bases and J by 4 bases, with 4 bases between. CDR3 bases: TGTGCCAGCAGTTTATCGAAGAATCAGCCCCAGCATTTT. Translating it yields CASSLSKNQPQHF.

This sequence joins TRBV20-1 and TRBJ2-7; D may be TRBD2 (5 bases). CDR3 length: 15 residues. The V and J ends lost 6 bases and 1 base respectively, with 19 bases between them. Germline V gives CDR1 DFQATT, CDR2 SNEGSKA (reference sequence). In nucleotides, the CDR3 is TGCAGTGCCACCCCCATTGAGGGATTATCCTACGAGCAGTACTTC. Protein sequence: CSATPIEGLSYEQYF.

The V and J genes are TRBV29-1 and TRBJ2-1; D is perhaps TRBD1 or TRBD2 (9 bases each). Trimming shortened V by 6 bases and J by 5 bases, and 26 bases separated the two germline ends. Germline-derived CDR1 and CDR2 are SQVTM and ANQGSEA. This CDR3 is 17 amino acids long. The CDR3 loop is CSVPGQGFAGGNNEQFF. CDR3 coding DNA: TGCAGCGTCCCGGGACAGGGATTCGCGGGAGGGAACAATGAGCAGTTCTTC.

This clonotype was detected ten times or more. This rearrangement joins TRBV20-1 to TRBJ2-7; D uncertain. V dropped 0 bases and J dropped 3 bases, with 15 bases sitting between them. This CDR3 region has 15 residues. The germline gives CDR1 DFQATT, CDR2 SNEGSKA (reference sequence). CDR3 residues: CSARDWRGDFYEQYF. In DNA, the CDR3 is TGCAGTGCTAGAGATTGGCGCGGTGACTTCTACGAGCAGTACTTC.

There are many counts of this clonotype. The CDR3 spells CSAGRSLAGNYNEQFF. The CDR3 nucleotides read TGCAGTGCCGGAAGATCCCTAGCGGGAAATTACAATGAGCAGTTCTTC. V and J are TRBV20-1 and TRBJ2-1, with 9 bases matching TRBD2. The V segment lost 6 bases and the J segment 4 bases; nucleotides outside the gene matches: 13. This CDR3 contains 16 residues. Germline CDR1 and CDR2: DFQATT and SNEGSKA (reference sequence).

At least ten counts were recorded for this clonotype. At one of its ends the junction is not consistent with the germline gene, which may arise from a read error. V is TRBV28 and J is TRBJ2-7; no definite D call. Germline V CDR1 and CDR2: MDHEN, SYDVKM. The CDR3 has 13 amino acids. In DNA form, the CDR3 reads TGCGCCAGCAGCTTGGGTCGGGCCTACGAGCAGTACTTC. It encodes CASSLGRAYEQYF.

Only one count was recorded for this clonotype. V usage is TRBV20-1 and J usage is TRBJ1-5, with unresolved D. This CDR3 is built from 12 residues. V was pared by 4 bases and J by 4 bases, with 8 bases between. Looked up from germline, CDR1 is DFQATT and CDR2 is SNEGSKA (reference sequence). CDR3: CSATSTNQPQHF. The CDR3 nucleotides are TGCAGTGCTACTTCTACAAATCAGCCCCAGCATTTT.

This clonotype showed up just a few times. V gene TRBV29-1 combines with J gene TRBJ2-1; 11 nucleotides match TRBD2. V shed 7 bases and J 3 bases; nucleotides not matched to a gene: 2. The CDR3 has 13 amino acids. Germline CDR1 and CDR2: SQVTM and ANQGSEA. CDR3 region: CSGLAGGYNEQFF. The CDR3, as DNA: TGCAGCGGGCTAGCGGGGGGCTACAATGAGCAGTTCTTC.

This clonotype has at least ten counts. V gene TRBV28 combines with J gene TRBJ1-3; no reliable D call. The CDR3 covers 19 residues. Per germline, CDR1 MDHEN and CDR2 SYDVKM. Between the trimmed V and J ends, which lost 5 bases and 0 bases, there was a span of 23 bases. CDR3: CASSMTDAWYWSSGNTIYF. Written as DNA, the CDR3 is TGTGCCAGCAGTATGACTGACGCGTGGTATTGGAGCTCTGGAAACACCATATATTTT.

The rearrangement links TRBV6-2 or TRBV6-3 to TRBJ2-7; D might be TRBD2 (6 bases). The V gene's germline CDR1 is MNHEY and CDR2 SVGEGT. The ends were cut back, 7 bases at V and 8 bases at J, with 18 bases in the middle. The CDR3 is made up of 13 amino acids. CDR3 DNA sequence: TGTGCCAGCACCGAACGGGAGTCAGGAAAGCAGTACTTC. Amino acid sequence: CASTERESGKQYF.